The text below deals with one TCR beta chain. The sample comes from a study of blood T cell repertoires in COVID-19. The CDR3 covers 17 residues. Germline assignment: CDR1 KGHDR and CDR2 SFDVKD. Trimming removed 5 bases from V and 2 bases from J, with 19 bases in between. Libraries were prepared by immunoSEQ multiplex PCR; TCRdb keeps only in-frame clonotypes and omits some of them. The sample lists about 370,000 clones; 89% were seen once. The sequence was obtained from a woman aged 30 to 39 with COVID-19, enrolled during active disease. Sample: peripheral blood. V and J are TRBV24-1 and TRBJ2-3; D is perhaps TRBD1 (6 bases). In nucleotides, the CDR3 is TGTGCCACCAGTGCCGGATCAGGGGCGGTCACCACAGATACGCAGTATTTT. Translating it yields CATSAGSGAVTTDTQYF.